The 14 T cell receptor beta chains below come from one sample, sequenced in a study of T cells after yellow fever vaccination. TCRdb reprocessed the 5' RACE reads with MiXCR, giving one entry per CDR3 protein. The table shows 200,000 to 250,000 distinct CDR3 sequences, with 3% to 3.5% occurring only once. The material sequenced was CD4+ T cells sorted from PBMCs, taken 10 days after the yellow fever booster vaccination. These receptors came from a man in his late teens or twenties who received the YFV17D yellow fever vaccine.

The table lists this clonotype with many counts. The V call is TRBV27, the J call TRBJ2-4, with 8 bases matching TRBD2. Germline V gene lookup returns CDR1 MNHEY and CDR2 SMNVEV (reference sequence). With V trimmed by 1 base and J by 0 bases, 11 bases remained unmatched. This CDR3 has 19 amino acids. The CDR3, as DNA: TGTGCCAGCAGTTTATTCGGGCGAGCGGGGGCCGGAGCCAAAAACATTCAGTACTTC. Translating it yields CASSLFGRAGAGAKNIQYF.

This chain links TRBV27 with TRBJ1-4; D gene uncertain. In germline, CDR1 is MNHEY, CDR2 SMNVEV (reference sequence). This CDR3 has 13 residues. V lost 6 bases to trimming and J lost 6 bases, with 11 bases between them. This CDR3 reads CASRPDAYEKLFF. In DNA, the CDR3 is TGTGCCAGCAGACCCGACGCATATGAAAAACTGTTTTTT.

This sequence joins TRBV7-9 and TRBJ2-7, with D perhaps assigned TRBD1 or TRBD2 (5 bases each). Trimming took 6 bases from V and 7 from J, leaving 13 bases between them. The CDR3 has 12 residues. Per germline, CDR1 SEHNR and CDR2 FQNEAQ (reference sequence). CDR3 sequence (DNA): TGTGCCAGCAGGGGGGAGTCGGGAGAGCAGTACTTC. It specifies CASRGESGEQYF. Full variable domain (remainder filled in from reference TRBV7-9 and TRBJ2-7): DTGVSQNPRHKITKRGQNVTFRCDPISEHNRLYWYRQTLGQGPEFLTYFQNEAQLEKSRLLSDRFSAERPKGSFSTLEIQRTEQGDSAMYLCASRGESGEQYFGPGTRLTVT.

This clonotype was counted between two and nine times. This sequence joins TRBV5-1 and TRBJ1-5, with 9 bases that match TRBD1. Germline CDR1 reads SGHRS; CDR2 reads YFSETQ. The CDR3 extends over 16 amino acids. The ends lost 0 bases at V and 7 bases at J; junction bases unmatched: 8. CDR3 DNA: TGCGCCAGCAGCTTGGGGGAAACAGGGGGCAGGCAGCCCCAGCATTTT. Its protein is CASSLGETGGRQPQHF.

This clonotype appeared many times. The V call is TRBV5-1, the J call TRBJ2-3; 11 bases line up with TRBD1. The germline V gene has CDR1 SGHRS and CDR2 YFSETQ. V lost 4 bases, J lost 3 bases, and 7 bases stayed unmatched. The CDR3 extends over 16 amino acids. The CDR3, as DNA: TGCGCCAGCAGCGCAGGGGACAGGGGGGGGACAGATACGCAGTATTTT. Amino acid sequence: CASSAGDRGGTDTQYF.

This clonotype was recorded a few times. The chain joins TRBV18 to TRBJ1-1, with TRBD1 as a possible D gene (5 bases). The CDR3 contains 14 residues. Germline loops: CDR1 KGHSH, CDR2 LQKENI. V lost 2 bases to trimming and J lost 5 bases, with 12 bases between them. The CDR3 here is CASSPGAGLTEAFF. DNA for the CDR3: TGTGCCAGCTCACCAGGGGCAGGTCTGACTGAAGCTTTCTTT.

This clonotype has at least ten counts. The V gene is TRBV7-2, the J gene TRBJ2-5; D gene unclear. Germline V gene lookup returns CDR1 SGHTA and CDR2 FQGNSA. Trimming cost V 1 base and J 5 bases, with 14 bases left between them. This CDR3 comprises 15 residues. The chain's CDR3 is CASSLVSHLRETQYF. The DNA of the CDR3 is TGTGCCAGCAGCTTAGTGTCCCATTTACGCGAGACCCAGTACTTC.

This clonotype has just a few counts. The chain is built from TRBV5-1 and TRBJ2-5, with TRBD2 matching over 9 bases. V lost 3 bases and J lost 5; bases outside the gene matches: 2. This CDR3 region has 13 residues. Germline V lookup: CDR1 SGHRS, CDR2 YFSETQ. The CDR3 region is CASSWGLAETQYF. As DNA, the CDR3 is TGCGCCAGCAGCTGGGGACTAGCCGAGACCCAGTACTTC.

This clonotype was picked up many times. The genes are TRBV5-5 and TRBJ2-7, with a weak D call TRBD2 (5 bases). V was shortened by 4 bases and J by 3 bases, with 17 bases between the two germline ends. The CDR3 loop spans 15 amino acids. The V gene's germline CDR1 is SGHKS and CDR2 YYEKEE (reference sequence). The CDR3 DNA follows: TGTGCCAGCAGCCCGACGGCGGGCGTTAGCTACGAGCAGTACGTC. Its translation is CASSPTAGVSYEQYV.

The rearrangement links TRBV7-6 to TRBJ2-3; no clear D. The CDR3 is made up of 14 amino acids. Trimming left V 6 bases short and J 0 bases short, with 10 bases between. Germline CDR1 and CDR2: SGHVS and FNYEAQ. The CDR3 sequence is CASSNSRSTDTQYF. Here the CDR3 DNA reads TGTGCCAGCAGTAACAGCAGGAGCACAGATACGCAGTATTTT.

Remarks on this clonotype: A read error may account for a junction end that differs from germline. V gene TRBV9 combines with J gene TRBJ2-7; 7 bases map to TRBD1. The CDR3 runs to 12 residues. CDR1 and CDR2 from the germline V gene are SGDLS and YYNGEE. The CDR3 sequence is CASSTRTGKLSF. The DNA for the CDR3 is TGTGCCAGCAGCACACGGACAGGAAAATTATCCTTC.

At least ten counts were recorded for this clonotype. The chain carries TRBV7-2 and TRBJ2-3; 7 bases are a match to TRBD2. With 6 bases clipped from V and 3 bases from J, the junction kept 12 bases outside the gene matches. There are 16 residues in the CDR3. The germline V gene has CDR1 SGHTA and CDR2 FQGNSA. The CDR3 protein is CASSGGGVPTTDTQYF. Here the CDR3 DNA reads TGTGCCAGCAGTGGCGGGGGAGTCCCCACGACAGATACGCAGTATTTT.

The gene calls are TRBV5-1 and TRBJ1-1; no clear D. V was shortened by 5 bases and J by 5 bases, with 13 bases between the two germline ends. The length of the CDR3 is 13 residues. Germline V CDR1 and CDR2: SGHRS, YFSETQ. The DNA of the CDR3 is TGCGCCAGCAGATTAGATCAGGTTACTGAAGCTTTCTTT. Protein product: CASRLDQVTEAFF. Drawing the rest from reference TRBV5-1 and TRBJ1-1, the complete variable domain is KAGVTQTPRYLIKTRGQQVTLSCSPISGHRSVSWYQQTPGQGLQFLFEYFSETQRNKGNFPGRFSGRQFSNSRSEMNVSTLELGDSALYLCASRLDQVTEAFFGQGTRLTVV.

The chain is built from TRBV4-2 and TRBJ2-3; 14 bases are shared with TRBD2. Germline CDR1 reads LGHNA; CDR2 reads YNFKEQ. The V segment lost 4 bases and the J segment 7 bases; nucleotides outside the gene matches: 10. The CDR3 loop spans 17 amino acids. CDR3 loop: CASSPGEGTSGGHTQYF. The CDR3, as DNA: TGTGCCAGCAGCCCCGGGGAAGGGACTAGCGGGGGTCATACGCAGTATTTT.